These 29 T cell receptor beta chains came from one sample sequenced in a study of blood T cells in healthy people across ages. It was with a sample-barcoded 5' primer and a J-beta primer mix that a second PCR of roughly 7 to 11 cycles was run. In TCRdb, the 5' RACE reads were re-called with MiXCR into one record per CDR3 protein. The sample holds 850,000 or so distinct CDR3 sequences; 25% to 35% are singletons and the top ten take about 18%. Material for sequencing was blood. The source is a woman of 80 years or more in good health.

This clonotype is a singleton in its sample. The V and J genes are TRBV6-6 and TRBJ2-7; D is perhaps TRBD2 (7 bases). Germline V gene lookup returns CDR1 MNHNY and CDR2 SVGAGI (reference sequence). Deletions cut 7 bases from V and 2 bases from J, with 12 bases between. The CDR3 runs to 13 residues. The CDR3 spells CASMGGGPYEQYF. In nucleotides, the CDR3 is TGTGCCAGCATGGGAGGGGGTCCCTACGAGCAGTACTTC.

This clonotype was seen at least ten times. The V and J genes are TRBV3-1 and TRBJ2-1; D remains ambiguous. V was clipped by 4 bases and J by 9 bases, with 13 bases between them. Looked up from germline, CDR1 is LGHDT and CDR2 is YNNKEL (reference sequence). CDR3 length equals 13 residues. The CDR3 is CASSRSARGEQFF. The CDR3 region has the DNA TGTGCCAGCAGCCGGTCCGCCAGAGGTGAGCAGTTCTTC.

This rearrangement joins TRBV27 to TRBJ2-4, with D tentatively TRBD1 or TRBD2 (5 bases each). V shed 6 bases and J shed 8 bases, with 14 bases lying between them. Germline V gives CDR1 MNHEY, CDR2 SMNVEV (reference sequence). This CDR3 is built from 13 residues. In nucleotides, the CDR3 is TGTGCCAGCAGATCGGCCCGAGGGGACATTCAGTACTTC. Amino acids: CASRSARGDIQYF.

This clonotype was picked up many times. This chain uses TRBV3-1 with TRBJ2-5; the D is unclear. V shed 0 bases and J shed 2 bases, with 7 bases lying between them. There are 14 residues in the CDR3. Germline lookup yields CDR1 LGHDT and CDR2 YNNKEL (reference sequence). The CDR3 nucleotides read TGTGCCAGCAGCCAAGATCAGGTACAAGAGACCCAGTACTTC. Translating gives CASSQDQVQETQYF.

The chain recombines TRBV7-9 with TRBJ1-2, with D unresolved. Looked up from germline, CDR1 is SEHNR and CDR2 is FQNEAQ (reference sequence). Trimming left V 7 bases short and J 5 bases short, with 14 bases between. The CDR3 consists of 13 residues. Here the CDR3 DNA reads TGTGCCAGCACAGAGGCTGACCAGTATGGCTACACCTTC. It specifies CASTEADQYGYTF. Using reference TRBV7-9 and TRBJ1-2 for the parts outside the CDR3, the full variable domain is DTGVSQNPRHKITKRGQNVTFRCDPISEHNRLYWYRQTLGQGPEFLTYFQNEAQLEKSRLLSDRFSAERPKGSFSTLEIQRTEQGDSAMYLCASTEADQYGYTFGSGTRLTVV.

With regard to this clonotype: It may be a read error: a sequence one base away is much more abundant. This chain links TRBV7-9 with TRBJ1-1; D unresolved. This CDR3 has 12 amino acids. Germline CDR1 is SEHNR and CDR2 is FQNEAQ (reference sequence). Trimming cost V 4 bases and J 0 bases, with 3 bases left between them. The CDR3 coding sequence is TGTGCCAGCAGCTGGATGAACACTGAAGCTTTCTTT. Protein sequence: CASSWMNTEAFF.

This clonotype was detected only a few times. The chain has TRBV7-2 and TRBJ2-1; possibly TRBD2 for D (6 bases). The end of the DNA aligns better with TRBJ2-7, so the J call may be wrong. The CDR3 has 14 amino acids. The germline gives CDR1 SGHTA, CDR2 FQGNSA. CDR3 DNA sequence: TGTGCCAGCAGCTTAGTCAGCGGGTACAATGAGCAGTACTTC. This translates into CASSLVSGYNEQYF.

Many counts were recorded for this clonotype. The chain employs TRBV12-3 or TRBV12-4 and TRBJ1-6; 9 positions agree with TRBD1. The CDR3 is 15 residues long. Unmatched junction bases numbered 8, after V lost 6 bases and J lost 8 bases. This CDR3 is CASSPGQGRDSPLHF. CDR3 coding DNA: TGTGCCAGCAGCCCTGGACAGGGGCGGGATTCACCCCTCCACTTT.

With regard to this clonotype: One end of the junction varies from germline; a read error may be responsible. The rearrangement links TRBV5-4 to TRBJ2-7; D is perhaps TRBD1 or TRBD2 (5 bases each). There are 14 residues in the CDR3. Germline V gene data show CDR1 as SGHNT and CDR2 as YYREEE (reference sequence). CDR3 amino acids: CTSSLGPNSYEQYF. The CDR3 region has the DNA TGTACCAGCAGCTTGGGACCCAACTCCTACGAGCAGTACTTC.

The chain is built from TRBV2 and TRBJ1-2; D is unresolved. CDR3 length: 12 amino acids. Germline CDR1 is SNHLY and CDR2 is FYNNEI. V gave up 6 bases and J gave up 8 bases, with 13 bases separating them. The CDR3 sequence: CASSVLSGGYTF. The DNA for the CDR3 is TGTGCCAGCAGCGTACTCTCGGGGGGCTACACCTTC.

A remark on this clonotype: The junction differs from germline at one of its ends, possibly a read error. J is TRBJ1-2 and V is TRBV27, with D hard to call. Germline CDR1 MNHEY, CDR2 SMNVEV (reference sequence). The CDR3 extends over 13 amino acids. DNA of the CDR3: TGTACCAGCAGTTTGGGTGGAAGCTATGGCTACACCTTC. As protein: CTSSLGGSYGYTF.

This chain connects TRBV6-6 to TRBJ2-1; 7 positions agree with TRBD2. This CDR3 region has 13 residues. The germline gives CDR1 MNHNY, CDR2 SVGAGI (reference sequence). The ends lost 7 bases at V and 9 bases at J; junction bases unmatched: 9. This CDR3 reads CASNGGRRGEQFF. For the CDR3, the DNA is TGTGCCAGCAACGGGGGGAGGCGGGGTGAGCAGTTCTTC.

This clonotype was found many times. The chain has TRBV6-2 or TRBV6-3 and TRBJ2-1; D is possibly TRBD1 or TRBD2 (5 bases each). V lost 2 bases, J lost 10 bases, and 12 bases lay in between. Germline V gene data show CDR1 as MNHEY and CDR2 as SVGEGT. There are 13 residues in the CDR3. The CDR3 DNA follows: TGTGCCAGCAGTTACATTAAGGGGAGCGAGCAGTTCTTC. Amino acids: CASSYIKGSEQFF.

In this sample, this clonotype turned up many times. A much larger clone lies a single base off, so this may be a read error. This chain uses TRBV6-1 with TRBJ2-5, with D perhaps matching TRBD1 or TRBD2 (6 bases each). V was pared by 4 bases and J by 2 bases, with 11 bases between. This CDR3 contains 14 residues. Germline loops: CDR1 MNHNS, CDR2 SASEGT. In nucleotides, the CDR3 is TGTGCCAGCAGTGGAGGGGGGAAGCAAGAGACCCAGTACTTC. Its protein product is CASSGGGKQETQYF.

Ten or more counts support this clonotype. The CDR3 spells CASSVRTGTGTGYTF. The CDR3 DNA is TGTGCCAGCAGCGTCAGGACCGGGACAGGGACGGGCTACACCTTC. The chain joins TRBV7-2 to TRBJ1-2; 9 nucleotides align to TRBD1. The CDR3 length is 15 residues. The V gene end was trimmed by 5 bases and the J gene end by 8 bases; junction bases not matched to a gene: 12. Germline assignment: CDR1 SGHTA and CDR2 FQGNSA.

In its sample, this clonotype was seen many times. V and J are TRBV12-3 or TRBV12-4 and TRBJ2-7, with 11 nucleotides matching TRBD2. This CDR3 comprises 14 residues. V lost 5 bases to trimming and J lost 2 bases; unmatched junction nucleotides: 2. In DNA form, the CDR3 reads TGTGCCAGCAGTCCGGGACTAGCGGCCTACGAGCAGTACTTC. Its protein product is CASSPGLAAYEQYF.

The CDR3 DNA is TGCAGTGCTAGAGATCTGGGACAGGGGCCAGCGAACACCGGGGAGCTGTTTTTT. Translation: CSARDLGQGPANTGELFF. The rearrangement joins TRBV20-1 to TRBJ2-2, with 10 bases identical to TRBD1. The CDR3 is made up of 18 amino acids. Germline loops: CDR1 DFQATT, CDR2 SNEGSKA (reference sequence). Trimming at V came to 0 bases and at J to 0 bases, leaving 7 bases not matched to a gene.

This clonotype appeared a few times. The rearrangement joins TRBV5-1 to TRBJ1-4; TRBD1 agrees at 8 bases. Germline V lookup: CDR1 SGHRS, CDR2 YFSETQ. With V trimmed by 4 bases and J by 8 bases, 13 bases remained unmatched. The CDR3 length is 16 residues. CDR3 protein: CASSPRTGTGDEKLFF. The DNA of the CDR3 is TGCGCCAGCAGCCCCCGGACCGGGACAGGCGACGAAAAACTGTTTTTT.

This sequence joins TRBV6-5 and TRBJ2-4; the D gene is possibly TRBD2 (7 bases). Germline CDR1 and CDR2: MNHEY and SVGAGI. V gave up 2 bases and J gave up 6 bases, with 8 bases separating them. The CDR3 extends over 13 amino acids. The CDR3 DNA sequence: TGTGCCAGCAGTTACAGGGGGGGAAACATTCAGTACTTC. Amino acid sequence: CASSYRGGNIQYF.

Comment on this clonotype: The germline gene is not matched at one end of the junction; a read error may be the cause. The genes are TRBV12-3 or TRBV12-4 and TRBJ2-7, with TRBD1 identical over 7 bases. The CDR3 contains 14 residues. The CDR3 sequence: CASSSDRSSCEQYF. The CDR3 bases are TGTGCCAGCAGTTCGGACAGGAGCTCCTGCGAGCAGTACTTC.

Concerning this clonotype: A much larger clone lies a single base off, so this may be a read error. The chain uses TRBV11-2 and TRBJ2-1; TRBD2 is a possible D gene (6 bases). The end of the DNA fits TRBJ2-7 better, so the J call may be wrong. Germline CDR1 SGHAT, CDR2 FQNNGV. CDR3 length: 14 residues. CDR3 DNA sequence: TGTGCCAGCAGCTCGGGACTTAACTACAATGAGCAGTACTTC. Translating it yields CASSSGLNYNEQYF.

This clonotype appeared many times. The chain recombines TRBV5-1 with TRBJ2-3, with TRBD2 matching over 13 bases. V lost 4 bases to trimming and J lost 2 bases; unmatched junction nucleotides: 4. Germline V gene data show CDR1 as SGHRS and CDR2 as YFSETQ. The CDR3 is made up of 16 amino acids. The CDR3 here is CASSHGLAGATDTQYF. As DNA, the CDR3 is TGCGCCAGCAGCCACGGACTAGCGGGGGCCACAGATACGCAGTATTTT.

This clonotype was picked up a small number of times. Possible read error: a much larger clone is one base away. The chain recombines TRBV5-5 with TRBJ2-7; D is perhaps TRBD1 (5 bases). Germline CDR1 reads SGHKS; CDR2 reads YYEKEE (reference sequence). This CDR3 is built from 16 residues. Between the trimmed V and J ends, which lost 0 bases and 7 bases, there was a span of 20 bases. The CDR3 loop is CASSLVAGRPGNEQYF. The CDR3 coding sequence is TGTGCCAGCAGCTTGGTTGCAGGGCGACCTGGGAATGAGCAGTACTTC.

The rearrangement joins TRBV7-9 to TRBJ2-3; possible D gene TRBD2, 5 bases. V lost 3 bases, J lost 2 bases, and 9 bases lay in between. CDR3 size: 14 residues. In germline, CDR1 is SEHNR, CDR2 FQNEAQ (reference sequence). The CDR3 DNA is TGTGCCAGCAGCTTGCGGGCAAACACAGATACGCAGTATTTT. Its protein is CASSLRANTDTQYF.

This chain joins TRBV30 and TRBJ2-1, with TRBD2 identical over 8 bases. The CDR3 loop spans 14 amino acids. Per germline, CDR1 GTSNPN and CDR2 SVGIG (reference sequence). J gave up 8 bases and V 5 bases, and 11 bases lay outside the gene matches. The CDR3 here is CAWRLGRGVDEQFF. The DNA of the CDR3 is TGTGCCTGGCGACTGGGGCGGGGGGTCGATGAGCAGTTCTTC. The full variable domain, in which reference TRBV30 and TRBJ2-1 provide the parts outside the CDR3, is SQTIHQWPATLVQPVGSPLSLECTVEGTSNPNLYWYRQAAGRGLQLLFYSVGIGQISSEVPQNLSASRPQDRQFILSSKKLLLSDSGFYLCAWRLGRGVDEQFFGPGTRLTVL.

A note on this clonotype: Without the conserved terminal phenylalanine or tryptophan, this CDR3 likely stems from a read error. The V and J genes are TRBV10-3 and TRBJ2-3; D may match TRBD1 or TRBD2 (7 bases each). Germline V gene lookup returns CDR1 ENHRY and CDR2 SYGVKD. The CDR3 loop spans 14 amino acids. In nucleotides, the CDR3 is TGTGCCAGCAGTGGGAGGGGGCTGACAGATACGCAGTATGTT. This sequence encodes CASSGRGLTDTQYV.

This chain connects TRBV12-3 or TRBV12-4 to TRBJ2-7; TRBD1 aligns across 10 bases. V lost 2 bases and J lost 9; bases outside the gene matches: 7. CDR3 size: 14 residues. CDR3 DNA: TGTGCCAGCAGTTTAACGGGACAGGGGACGGGGCAGTACTTC. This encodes CASSLTGQGTGQYF.

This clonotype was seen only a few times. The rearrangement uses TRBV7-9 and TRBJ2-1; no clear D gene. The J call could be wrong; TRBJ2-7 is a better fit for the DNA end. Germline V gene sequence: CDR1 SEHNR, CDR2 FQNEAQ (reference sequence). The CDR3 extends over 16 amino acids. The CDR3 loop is CASSLAGLGGDNEQYF. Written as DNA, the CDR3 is TGTGCCAGCAGCTTAGCCGGGCTAGGTGGAGACAATGAGCAGTACTTC.

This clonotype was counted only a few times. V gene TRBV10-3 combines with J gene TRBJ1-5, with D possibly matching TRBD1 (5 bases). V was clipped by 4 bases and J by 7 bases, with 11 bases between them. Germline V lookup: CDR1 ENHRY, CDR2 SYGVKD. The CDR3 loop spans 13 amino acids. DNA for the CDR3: TGTGCCATCAGTGGGGGCGCCGGGCAGCCCCAGCATTTT. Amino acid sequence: CAISGGAGQPQHF.